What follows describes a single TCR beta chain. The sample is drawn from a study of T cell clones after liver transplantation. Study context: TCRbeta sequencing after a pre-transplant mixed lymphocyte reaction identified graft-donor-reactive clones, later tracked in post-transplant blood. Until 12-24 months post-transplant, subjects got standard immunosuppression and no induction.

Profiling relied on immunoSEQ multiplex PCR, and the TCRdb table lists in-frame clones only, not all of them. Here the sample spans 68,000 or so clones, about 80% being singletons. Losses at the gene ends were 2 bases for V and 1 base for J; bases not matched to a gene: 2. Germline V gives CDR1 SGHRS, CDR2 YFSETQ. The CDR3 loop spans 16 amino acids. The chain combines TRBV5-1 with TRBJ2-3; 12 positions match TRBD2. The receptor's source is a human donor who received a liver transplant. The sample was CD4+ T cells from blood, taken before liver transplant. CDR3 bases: TGCGCCAGCAGCTTCCTAGCGGGAGGGCGCACAGATACGCAGTATTTT. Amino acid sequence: CASSFLAGGRTDTQYF.